These 26 T cell receptor beta chains originate from one sample sequenced in a study of T-cell reconstitution after alpha-beta-depleted transplantation in children. Unique molecular identifiers were incorporated during preparation of the TCRbeta library. One entry per CDR3 protein, called by TCRdb with MiXCR from the PCR reads. The sample yields a few hundred thousand distinct CDR3 sequences, 10% to 15% seen once. Sequenced material: PBMCs, mostly from graft donor cells, taken 360 days after TCRalphabeta/CD19-depleted stem cell transplant. The receptors were gathered from a male patient between 5 and 17 years old who had a stem cell transplant for acute myeloid leukemia, so the T cells may come from the graft donor.

This clonotype was seen more than once but under ten times. CDR3 loop: CASIPGTNSYEQYF. The CDR3 nucleotides read TGTGCCAGCATCCCCGGGACTAACTCCTACGAGCAGTACTTC. This sequence joins TRBV6-1 and TRBJ2-7; 7 positions match TRBD2. The J segment lost 0 bases and the V segment lost 7 bases, leaving 6 bases of the junction unmatched. CDR1 is MNHNS, CDR2 SASEGT, per germline. The CDR3 loop spans 14 amino acids.

This clonotype was observed at least ten times. The chain links TRBV20-1 to TRBJ2-7; D is perhaps TRBD1 or TRBD2 (5 bases each). CDR3 length equals 12 residues. CDR1 and CDR2 from the germline V gene are DFQATT and SNEGSKA (reference sequence). V dropped 1 base and J dropped 2 bases, with 6 bases sitting between them. For the CDR3, the DNA is TGCAGTGCTAGAGGGGGACCCTACGAGCAGTACTTC. It yields the protein CSARGGPYEQYF.

At least ten counts were recorded for this clonotype. The chain recombines TRBV28 with TRBJ1-5; TRBD1 matches 10 bases. The ends lost 2 bases at V and 4 bases at J; junction bases unmatched: 8. Germline assignment: CDR1 MDHEN and CDR2 SYDVKM. The CDR3 extends over 17 amino acids. The CDR3 region is CASSLRGQGRLNQPQHF. The DNA of the CDR3 is TGTGCCAGCAGTTTAAGGGGACAGGGGAGGCTTAATCAGCCCCAGCATTTT.

V and J are TRBV3-1 and TRBJ2-5, with D tentatively TRBD1 (5 bases). This CDR3 comprises 14 residues. CDR1 is LGHDT and CDR2 is YNNKEL in the germline V gene (reference sequence). Trimming removed 3 bases from V and 7 bases from J, with 15 bases in between. In DNA form, the CDR3 reads TGTGCCAGCAGCCAGAGTCTTATAGGGGCGACCCAGTACTTC. Amino acids: CASSQSLIGATQYF.

This clonotype was detected a few times. The chain employs TRBV9 and TRBJ2-3; D gene unclear. V dropped 0 bases and J dropped 6 bases, with 8 bases sitting between them. Germline V gene lookup returns CDR1 SGDLS and CDR2 YYNGEE. The length of the CDR3 is 13 residues. CDR3 loop: CASSVDFKDTQYF. CDR3 bases: TGTGCCAGCAGCGTAGATTTCAAGGATACGCAGTATTTT.

The chain couples TRBV11-2 to TRBJ2-1; 7 nucleotides align to TRBD2. After removal of 3 bases from V and 7 bases from J, the junction contained 12 bases not matched to a gene. Germline V gene data show CDR1 as SGHAT and CDR2 as FQNNGV. The CDR3 totals 16 residues. CDR3 in DNA: TGTGCCAGCAGCTTCGTAGCGGGTGCCCGAGGGAATGAGCAGTTCTTC. It yields the protein CASSFVAGARGNEQFF.

This clonotype was seen only a few times. The CDR3 bases are TGTGCCAGCAGCCGCTTGGTAGTTGCGGACGACAATGAGCAGTTCTTC. Translated: CASSRLVVADDNEQFF. The chain employs TRBV7-9 and TRBJ2-1; D call uncertain. V was trimmed by 5 bases and J by 5 bases, leaving 19 bases between them. This CDR3 region has 16 residues. In germline, CDR1 is SEHNR, CDR2 FQNEAQ (reference sequence).

This clonotype was seen more than once but under ten times. In DNA, the CDR3 is TGTGCCAGCAGTTCGAGTACTAGCGGAGGAGAGACCCAGTACTTC. Translating it yields CASSSSTSGGETQYF. This chain joins TRBV12-3 or TRBV12-4 and TRBJ2-5, with 8 bases that match TRBD2. V lost 4 bases to trimming and J lost 4 bases; unmatched junction nucleotides: 8. The length of the CDR3 is 15 residues.

This chain uses TRBV20-1 with TRBJ2-1; TRBD2 matches at 10 bases. CDR3 size: 15 residues. V gave up 0 bases and J gave up 4 bases; unmatched junction bases: 3. Per germline, CDR1 DFQATT and CDR2 SNEGSKA (reference sequence). The CDR3 protein is CSAREGLALYNEQFF. As DNA, the CDR3 is TGCAGTGCTAGAGAGGGACTAGCGCTTTACAATGAGCAGTTCTTC.

This clonotype has just a few counts. The CDR3 loop is CATSGGGQGLNTQYF. CDR3 nucleotides: TGTGCCACCAGTGGGGGAGGACAGGGATTAAATACGCAGTATTTT. The V gene is TRBV24-1, the J gene TRBJ2-3, with 8 bases aligning to TRBD1. V was pared by 5 bases and J by 7 bases, with 10 bases of the junction left unmatched. The CDR3 loop spans 15 amino acids. Germline CDR1 reads KGHDR; CDR2 reads SFDVKD.

This clonotype appeared a few times. The V gene is TRBV7-9, the J gene TRBJ2-5; D might be TRBD1 (6 bases). The CDR3 loop spans 14 amino acids. The germline CDR1 and CDR2 sequences are SEHNR and FQNEAQ (reference sequence). Trimming stripped 0 bases from V and 6 bases from J, with 11 bases between. The CDR3 reads CASSLATGMQTQYF. CDR3 bases: TGTGCCAGCAGCTTAGCTACAGGGATGCAGACCCAGTACTTC.

The chain recombines TRBV6-2 or TRBV6-3 with TRBJ2-1, with 15 positions matching TRBD2. The CDR3 consists of 16 residues. Germline lookup yields CDR1 MNHEY and CDR2 SVGEGT. Trimming cost V 6 bases and J 15 bases; bases outside gene matches: 15. CDR3 DNA sequence: TGTGCCAGCAGCTGGGGGATTGGACTAGCGGGAGGGAGGGGGTTCTTC. Encoded protein: CASSWGIGLAGGRGFF.

This clonotype was observed many times. Its ends do not fully match the called genes, so a read error is possible. This rearrangement joins TRBV11-2 to TRBJ2-1; 7 bases match TRBD2. CDR1 and CDR2 (germline): SGHAT, FQNNGV. CDR3 length equals 12 residues. As DNA, the CDR3 is TGCGCCAGCAGCTTGGGGGGGGATGAGCAGTTCTTC. Encoded protein: CASSLGGDEQFF.

The rearrangement joins TRBV7-9 to TRBJ2-2; D may correspond to TRBD1 or TRBD2 (5 bases each). CDR1 and CDR2 from the germline V gene are SEHNR and FQNEAQ (reference sequence). The CDR3 is made up of 16 amino acids. Between the trimmed V and J ends, which lost 6 bases and 5 bases, there was a span of 19 bases. The CDR3 loop is CASRLGRGVKTGELFF. The CDR3 DNA is TGTGCCAGCAGACTGGGAAGAGGGGTTAAGACCGGGGAGCTGTTTTTT.

J is TRBJ2-1 and V is TRBV14; the D gene is possibly TRBD2 (6 bases). Trimming took 2 bases from V and 3 from J, leaving 14 bases between them. Germline CDR1 and CDR2: SGHDN and FVKESK. The CDR3 totals 16 residues. CDR3 DNA: TGTGCCAGCAGCCAAATAGGAGGAGCGGGCTACAATGAGCAGTTCTTC. This codes for CASSQIGGAGYNEQFF.

This clonotype was counted at least ten times. The gene calls are TRBV4-2 and TRBJ2-4; 13 nucleotides align to TRBD2. V lost 4 bases, J lost 7 bases, and 10 bases stayed unmatched. CDR3 length: 17 residues. The germline V gene has CDR1 LGHNA and CDR2 YNFKEQ. The CDR3 bases are TGTGCCAGCAGCCCCAGCGGACTAGCGGGAGTATGGAACATTCAGTACTTC. It codes for CASSPSGLAGVWNIQYF.

V gene TRBV12-3 or TRBV12-4 combines with J gene TRBJ1-1; a weak D match, TRBD1 (6 bases). The CDR3 has 14 amino acids. Trimming took 3 bases from V and 3 from J, leaving 11 bases between them. This chain's CDR3 is CASSFSGGYTEAFF. DNA of the CDR3: TGTGCCAGCAGTTTTTCGGGGGGCTACACTGAAGCTTTCTTT.

This clonotype was counted only a few times. DNA of the CDR3: TGCAGCGTTGACGAAGGAGGGGCCGAGCAGTACTTC. Residues: CSVDEGGAEQYF. The V gene is TRBV29-1, the J gene TRBJ2-7; D is perhaps TRBD2 (6 bases). Germline V gives CDR1 SQVTM, CDR2 ANQGSEA. This CDR3 is built from 12 residues. Deletions cut 3 bases from V and 6 bases from J, with 12 bases between.

This clonotype was observed many times. The genes are TRBV25-1 and TRBJ2-7, with D maybe TRBD1 (6 bases). The ends were cut back, 3 bases at V and 0 bases at J, with 18 bases in the middle. CDR1 is MGHDK and CDR2 is SYGVNS in the germline V gene. The CDR3 consists of 17 residues. The DNA for the CDR3 is TGTGCCAGCAGTGATAGCGTAGGGACAACCTTCTCCTACGAGCAGTACTTC. It encodes CASSDSVGTTFSYEQYF.

This CDR3 reads CATTRRNQETQYF. In DNA, the CDR3 is TGTGCCACGACGCGCAGGAATCAAGAGACCCAGTACTTC. The gene calls are TRBV28 and TRBJ2-5; D is unclear. CDR3 length equals 13 residues. Germline V gives CDR1 MDHEN, CDR2 SYDVKM. V was clipped by 10 bases and J by 2 bases, with 14 bases between them. The full variable domain, with the rest looked up from reference TRBV28 and TRBJ2-5, is DVKVTQSSRYLVKRTGEKVFLECVQDMDHENMFWYRQDPGLGLRLIYFSYDVKMKEKGDIPEGYSVSREKKERFSLILESASTNQTSMYLCATTRRNQETQYFGPGTRLLVL.

The V call is TRBV25-1, the J call TRBJ2-2; TRBD2 is a possible D gene (6 bases). Per germline, CDR1 MGHDK and CDR2 SYGVNS. The germline V and J ends were trimmed by 1 base and 6 bases, with 9 bases remaining between them. The CDR3 sequence is 14 residues long. The CDR3 DNA is TGTGCCAGCAGTGAATTCAGGGAGGCCGGGGAGCTGTTTTTT. It yields the protein CASSEFREAGELFF.

This clonotype was seen a few times. The chain carries TRBV19 and TRBJ2-5, with 13 bases lining up with TRBD2. The CDR3 runs to 14 residues. V trimming: 11 bases; J trimming: 5 bases; junction bases outside the gene matches: 8. Germline CDR1 LNHDA, CDR2 SQIVND (reference sequence). The CDR3 is CAASLAGGPETQYF. The CDR3 nucleotides read TGTGCCGCCTCACTAGCGGGAGGGCCGGAGACCCAGTACTTC.

This clonotype has only a few counts. This sequence joins TRBV15 and TRBJ2-2; no clear D. Trimming cost V 1 base and J 1 base, with 13 bases left between them. CDR3 size: 17 residues. Germline CDR1 and CDR2: LNHNV and YYDKDF (reference sequence). CDR3 in DNA: TGTGCCACCAGCAGAGTAGGCAGTCGCCAGAACACCGGGGAGCTGTTTTTT. Protein: CATSRVGSRQNTGELFF.

The chain links TRBV29-1 to TRBJ2-7; TRBD2 matches at 9 bases. V shed 5 bases and J 4 bases; nucleotides not matched to a gene: 12. The CDR3 sequence is 15 residues long. Germline CDR1 is SQVTM and CDR2 is ANQGSEA. CDR3 in amino acids: CSVIARASGKYEQYF. The CDR3 DNA sequence: TGCAGCGTTATCGCGCGGGCTAGCGGGAAGTACGAGCAGTACTTC.

This clonotype appeared many times. The chain links TRBV28 to TRBJ2-7, with D perhaps being TRBD1 or TRBD2 (5 bases each). V lost 3 bases and J 1 base, leaving 10 bases between the germline ends. Looked up from germline, CDR1 is MDHEN and CDR2 is SYDVKM. The CDR3 is 14 residues long. CDR3 nucleotides: TGTGCCAGCAGTTTCCGGGACGGATCCTACGAGCAGTACTTC. Amino acids: CASSFRDGSYEQYF.

This clonotype came up many times. This chain connects TRBV12-3 or TRBV12-4 to TRBJ2-6; D possibly corresponds to TRBD1 (6 bases). The CDR3 is 15 residues long. The ends were cut back, 6 bases at V and 2 bases at J, with 11 bases in the middle. The CDR3 DNA follows: TGTGCCAGCAGGGACCCAGGGGCTGGGGCCAACGTCCTGACTTTC. Amino acid sequence: CASRDPGAGANVLTF.